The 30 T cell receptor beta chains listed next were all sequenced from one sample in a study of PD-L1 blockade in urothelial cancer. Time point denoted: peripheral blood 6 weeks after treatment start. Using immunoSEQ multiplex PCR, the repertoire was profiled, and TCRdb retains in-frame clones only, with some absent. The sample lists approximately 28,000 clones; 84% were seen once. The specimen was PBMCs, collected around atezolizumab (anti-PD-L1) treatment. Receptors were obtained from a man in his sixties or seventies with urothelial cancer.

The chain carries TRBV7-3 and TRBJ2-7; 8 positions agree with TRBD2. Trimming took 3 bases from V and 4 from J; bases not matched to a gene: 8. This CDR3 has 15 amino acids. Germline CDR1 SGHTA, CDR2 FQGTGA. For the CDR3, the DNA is TGTGCCAGCAGCTTTAGGTTCGGGGGGGGATACGAGCAGTACTTC. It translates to CASSFRFGGGYEQYF.

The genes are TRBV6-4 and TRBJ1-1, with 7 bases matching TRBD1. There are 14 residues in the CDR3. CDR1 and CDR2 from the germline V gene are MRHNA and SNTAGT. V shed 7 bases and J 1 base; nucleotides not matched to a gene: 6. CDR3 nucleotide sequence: TGTGCCAGCAAAGAAGGACAGGCGAACACTGAAGCTTTCTTT. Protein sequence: CASKEGQANTEAFF.

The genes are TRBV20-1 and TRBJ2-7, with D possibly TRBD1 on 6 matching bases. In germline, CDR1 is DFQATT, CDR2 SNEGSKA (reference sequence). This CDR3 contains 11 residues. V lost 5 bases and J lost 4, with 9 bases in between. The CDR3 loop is CSARGQYEQYF. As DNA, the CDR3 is TGCAGTGCTCGCGGACAGTACGAGCAGTACTTC.

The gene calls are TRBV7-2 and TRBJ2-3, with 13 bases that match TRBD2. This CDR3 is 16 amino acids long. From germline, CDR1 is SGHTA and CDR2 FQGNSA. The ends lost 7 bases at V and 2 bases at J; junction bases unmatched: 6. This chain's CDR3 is CASKLAGGRNTDTQYF. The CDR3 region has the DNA TGTGCCAGCAAACTAGCGGGGGGGCGCAACACAGATACGCAGTATTTT.

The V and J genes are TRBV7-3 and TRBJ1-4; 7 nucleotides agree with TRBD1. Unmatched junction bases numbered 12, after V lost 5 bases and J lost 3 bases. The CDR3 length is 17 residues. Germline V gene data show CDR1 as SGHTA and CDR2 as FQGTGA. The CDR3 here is CASSAWAQGPSNEKLFF. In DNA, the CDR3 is TGTGCCAGCAGCGCCTGGGCACAGGGGCCTTCTAATGAAAAACTGTTTTTT.

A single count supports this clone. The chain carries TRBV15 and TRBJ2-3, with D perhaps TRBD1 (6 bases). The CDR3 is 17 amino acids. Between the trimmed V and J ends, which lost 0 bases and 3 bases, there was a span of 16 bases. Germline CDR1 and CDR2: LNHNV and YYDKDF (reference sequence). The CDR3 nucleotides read TGTGCCACCAGCAGAGATAGGGCCAGGGGCCGAACAGATACGCAGTATTTT. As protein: CATSRDRARGRTDTQYF.

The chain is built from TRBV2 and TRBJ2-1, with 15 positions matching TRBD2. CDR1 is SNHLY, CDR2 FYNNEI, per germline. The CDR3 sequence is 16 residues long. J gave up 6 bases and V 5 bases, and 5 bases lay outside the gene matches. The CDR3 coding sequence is TGTGCCAGCAGTCCCGGACTAGCGGGGGGGGGCAATGAGCAGTTCTTC. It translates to CASSPGLAGGGNEQFF.

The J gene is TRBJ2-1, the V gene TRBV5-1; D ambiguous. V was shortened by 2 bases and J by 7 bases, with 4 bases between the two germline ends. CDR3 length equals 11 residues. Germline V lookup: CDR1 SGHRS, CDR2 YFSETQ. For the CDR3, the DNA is TGCGCCAGCAGCTTCCGGAATGAGCAGTTCTTC. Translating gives CASSFRNEQFF. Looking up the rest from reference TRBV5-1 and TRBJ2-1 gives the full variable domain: KAGVTQTPRYLIKTRGQQVTLSCSPISGHRSVSWYQQTPGQGLQFLFEYFSETQRNKGNFPGRFSGRQFSNSRSEMNVSTLELGDSALYLCASSFRNEQFFGPGTRLTVL.

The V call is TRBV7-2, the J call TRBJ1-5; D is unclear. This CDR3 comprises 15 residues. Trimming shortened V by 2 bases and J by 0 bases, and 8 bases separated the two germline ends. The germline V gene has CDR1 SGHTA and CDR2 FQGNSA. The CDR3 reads CASSLKADSNQPQHF. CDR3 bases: TGTGCCAGCAGCTTAAAAGCGGATAGCAATCAGCCCCAGCATTTT.

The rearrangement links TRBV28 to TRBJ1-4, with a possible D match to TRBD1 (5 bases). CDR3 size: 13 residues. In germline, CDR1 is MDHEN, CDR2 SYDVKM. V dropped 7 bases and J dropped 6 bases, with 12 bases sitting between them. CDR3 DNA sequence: TGTGCCAGCACGGGCGGGGGAGATGAAAAACTGTTTTTT. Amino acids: CASTGGGDEKLFF.

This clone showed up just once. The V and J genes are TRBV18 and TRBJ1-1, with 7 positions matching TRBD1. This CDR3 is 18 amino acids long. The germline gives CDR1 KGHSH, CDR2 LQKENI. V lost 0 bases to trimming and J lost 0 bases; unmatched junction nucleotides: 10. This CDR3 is CASSPPSGRTGLNTEAFF. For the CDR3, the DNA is TGTGCCAGCTCACCACCGTCGGGACGGACAGGATTGAACACTGAAGCTTTCTTT.

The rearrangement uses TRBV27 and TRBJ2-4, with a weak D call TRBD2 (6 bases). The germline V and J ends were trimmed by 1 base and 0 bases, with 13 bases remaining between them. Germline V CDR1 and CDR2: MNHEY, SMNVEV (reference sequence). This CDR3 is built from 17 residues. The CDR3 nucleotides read TGTGCCAGCAGTTTATGGGGGACTCAGCTAGCCAAAAACATTCAGTACTTC. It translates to CASSLWGTQLAKNIQYF.

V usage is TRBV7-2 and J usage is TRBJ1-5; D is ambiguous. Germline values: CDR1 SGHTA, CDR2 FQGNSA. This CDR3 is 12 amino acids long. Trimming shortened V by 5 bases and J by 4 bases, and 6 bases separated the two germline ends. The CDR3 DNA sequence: TGTGCCAGCAGCCTCCCTAATCAGCCCCAGCATTTT. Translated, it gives CASSLPNQPQHF.

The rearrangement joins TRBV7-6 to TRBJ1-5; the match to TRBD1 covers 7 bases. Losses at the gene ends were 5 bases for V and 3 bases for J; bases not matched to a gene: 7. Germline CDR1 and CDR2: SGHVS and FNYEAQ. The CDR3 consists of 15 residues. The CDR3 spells CASSAGTANNQPQHF. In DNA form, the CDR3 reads TGTGCCAGCAGCGCCGGGACAGCTAACAATCAGCCCCAGCATTTT.

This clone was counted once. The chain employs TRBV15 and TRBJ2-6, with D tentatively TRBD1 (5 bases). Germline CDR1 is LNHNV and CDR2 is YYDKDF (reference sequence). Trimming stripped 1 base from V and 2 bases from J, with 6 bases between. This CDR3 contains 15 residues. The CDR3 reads CATSRAGTGANVLTF. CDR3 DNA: TGTGCCACCAGCAGAGCAGGGACTGGGGCCAACGTCCTGACTTTC.

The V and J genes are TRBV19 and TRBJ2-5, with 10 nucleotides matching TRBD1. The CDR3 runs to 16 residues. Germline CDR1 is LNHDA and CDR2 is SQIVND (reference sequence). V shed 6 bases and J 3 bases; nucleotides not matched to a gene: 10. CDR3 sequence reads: CASSRTGGSVEETQYF. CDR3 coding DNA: TGTGCCAGTAGCCGGACAGGGGGTTCGGTAGAAGAGACCCAGTACTTC.

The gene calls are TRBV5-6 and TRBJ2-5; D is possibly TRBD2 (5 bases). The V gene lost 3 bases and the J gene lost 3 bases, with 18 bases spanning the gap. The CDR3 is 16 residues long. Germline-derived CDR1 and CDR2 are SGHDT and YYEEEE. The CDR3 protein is CASSSWEYVRKETQYF. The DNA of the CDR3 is TGTGCCAGCAGCTCCTGGGAGTATGTACGTAAAGAGACCCAGTACTTC. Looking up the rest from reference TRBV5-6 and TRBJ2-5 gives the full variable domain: DAGVTQSPTHLIKTRGQQVTLRCSPKSGHDTVSWYQQALGQGPQFIFQYYEEEERQRGNFPDRFSGHQFPNYSSELNVNALLLGDSALYLCASSSWEYVRKETQYFGPGTRLLVL.

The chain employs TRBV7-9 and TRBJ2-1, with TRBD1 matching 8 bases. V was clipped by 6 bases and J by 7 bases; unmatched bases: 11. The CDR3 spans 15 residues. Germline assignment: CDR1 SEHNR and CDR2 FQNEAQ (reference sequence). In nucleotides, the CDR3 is TGTGCCAGCAGTATACGACAGGGGTTGGAGAATGAGCAGTTCTTC. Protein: CASSIRQGLENEQFF.

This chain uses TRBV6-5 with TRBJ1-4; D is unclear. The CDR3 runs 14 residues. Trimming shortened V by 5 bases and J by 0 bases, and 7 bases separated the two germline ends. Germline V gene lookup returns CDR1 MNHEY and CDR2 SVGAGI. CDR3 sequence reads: CASSDTATNEKLFF. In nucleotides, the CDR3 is TGTGCCAGCAGTGACACAGCAACTAATGAAAAACTGTTTTTT.

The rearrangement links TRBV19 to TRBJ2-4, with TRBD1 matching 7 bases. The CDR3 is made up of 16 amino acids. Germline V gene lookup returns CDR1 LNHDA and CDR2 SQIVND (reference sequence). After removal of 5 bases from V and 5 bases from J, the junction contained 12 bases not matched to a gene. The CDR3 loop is CASSPGKRTGENIQYF. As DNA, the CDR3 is TGTGCCAGTAGTCCCGGGAAACGGACAGGAGAAAACATTCAGTACTTC.

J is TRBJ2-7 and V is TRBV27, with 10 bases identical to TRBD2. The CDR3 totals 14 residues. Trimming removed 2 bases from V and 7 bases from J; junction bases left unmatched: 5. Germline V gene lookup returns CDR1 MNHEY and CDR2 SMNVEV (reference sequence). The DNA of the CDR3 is TGTGCCAGCAGTTTACTAGCGGGAGCTATTGAGCAGTACTTC. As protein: CASSLLAGAIEQYF.

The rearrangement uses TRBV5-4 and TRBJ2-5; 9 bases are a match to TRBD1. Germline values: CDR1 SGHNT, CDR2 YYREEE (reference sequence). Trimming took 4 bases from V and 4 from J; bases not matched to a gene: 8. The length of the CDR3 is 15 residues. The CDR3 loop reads CASSGTGPGGETQYF. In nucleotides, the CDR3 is TGTGCCAGCAGCGGGACAGGGCCCGGAGGAGAGACCCAGTACTTC.

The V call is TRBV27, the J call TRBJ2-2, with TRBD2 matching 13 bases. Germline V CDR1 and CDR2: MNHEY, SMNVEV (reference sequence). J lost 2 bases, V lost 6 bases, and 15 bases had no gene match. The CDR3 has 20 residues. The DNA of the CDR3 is TGTGCCAGCAGAACTTTCATCCGGACTAGCGGGAGCTCAAACACCGGGGAGCTGTTTTTT. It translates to CASRTFIRTSGSSNTGELFF.

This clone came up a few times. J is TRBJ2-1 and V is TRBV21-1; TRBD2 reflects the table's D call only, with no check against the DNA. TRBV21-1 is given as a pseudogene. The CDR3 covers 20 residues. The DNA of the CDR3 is TGTGCCAGCAGCAAAAAGTGGCGGGGGGGACTAGCGGAGGACTACAATGAGCAGTTCTTC. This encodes CASSKKWRGGLAEDYNEQFF.

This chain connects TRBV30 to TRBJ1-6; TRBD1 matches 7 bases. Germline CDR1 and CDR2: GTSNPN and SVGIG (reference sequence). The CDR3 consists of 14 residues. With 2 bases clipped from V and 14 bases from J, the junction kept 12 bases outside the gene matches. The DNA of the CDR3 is TGTGCCTGGAGTTCCGGGACAGCGGCCATCACCCTCCACTTT. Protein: CAWSSGTAAITLHF.

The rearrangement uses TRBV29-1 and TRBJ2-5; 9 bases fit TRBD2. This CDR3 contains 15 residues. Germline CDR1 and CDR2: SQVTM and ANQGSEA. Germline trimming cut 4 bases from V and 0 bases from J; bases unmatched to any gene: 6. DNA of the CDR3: TGCAGCGTTGGATTAGCGGGAGCGTACCAAGAGACCCAGTACTTC. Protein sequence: CSVGLAGAYQETQYF. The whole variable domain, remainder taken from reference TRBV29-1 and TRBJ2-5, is SAVISQKPSRDICQRGTSLTIQCQVDSQVTMMFWYRQQPGQSLTLIATANQGSEATYESGFVIDKFPISRPNLTFSTLTVSNMSPEDSSIYLCSVGLAGAYQETQYFGPGTRLLVL.

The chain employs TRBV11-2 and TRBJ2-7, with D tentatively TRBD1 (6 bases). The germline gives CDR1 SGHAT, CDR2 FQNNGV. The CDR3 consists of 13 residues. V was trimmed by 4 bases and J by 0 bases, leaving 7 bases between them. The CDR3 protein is CASSSGVSYEQYF. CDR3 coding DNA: TGTGCCAGCAGCTCAGGGGTCTCCTACGAGCAGTACTTC.

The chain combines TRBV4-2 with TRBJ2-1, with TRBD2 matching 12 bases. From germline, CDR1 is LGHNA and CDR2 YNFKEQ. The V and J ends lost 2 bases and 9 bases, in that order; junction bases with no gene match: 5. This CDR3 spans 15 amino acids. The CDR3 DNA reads TGTGCCAGCAGCCAACCTAGCGGGGGGGCGGGTGAGCAGTTCTTC. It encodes CASSQPSGGAGEQFF.

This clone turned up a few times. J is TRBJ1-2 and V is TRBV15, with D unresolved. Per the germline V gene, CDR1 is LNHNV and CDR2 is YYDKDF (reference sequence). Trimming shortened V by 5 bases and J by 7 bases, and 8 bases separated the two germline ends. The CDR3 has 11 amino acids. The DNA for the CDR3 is TGTGCCACCAGCTGGCGCGGTGGCTACACCTTC. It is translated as CATSWRGGYTF.

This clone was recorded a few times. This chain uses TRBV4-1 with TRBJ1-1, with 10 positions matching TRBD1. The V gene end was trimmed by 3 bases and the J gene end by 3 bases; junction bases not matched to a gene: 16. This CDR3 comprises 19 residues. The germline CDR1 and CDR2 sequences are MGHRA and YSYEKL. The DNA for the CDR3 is TGCGCCAGCAGCCATGGGAGACAGGGGGCAACGAATATCGACACTGAAGCTTTCTTT. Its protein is CASSHGRQGATNIDTEAFF.